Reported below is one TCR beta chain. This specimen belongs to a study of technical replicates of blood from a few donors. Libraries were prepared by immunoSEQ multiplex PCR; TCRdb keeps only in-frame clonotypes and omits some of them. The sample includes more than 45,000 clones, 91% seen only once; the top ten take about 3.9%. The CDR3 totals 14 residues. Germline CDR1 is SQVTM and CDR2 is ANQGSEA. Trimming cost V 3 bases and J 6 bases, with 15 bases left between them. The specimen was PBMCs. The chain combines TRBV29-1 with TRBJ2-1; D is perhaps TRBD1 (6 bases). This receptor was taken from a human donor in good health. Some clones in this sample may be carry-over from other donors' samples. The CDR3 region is CSVEGYRDLNEQFF. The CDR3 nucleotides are TGCAGCGTTGAGGGGTACAGGGACCTCAATGAGCAGTTCTTC.